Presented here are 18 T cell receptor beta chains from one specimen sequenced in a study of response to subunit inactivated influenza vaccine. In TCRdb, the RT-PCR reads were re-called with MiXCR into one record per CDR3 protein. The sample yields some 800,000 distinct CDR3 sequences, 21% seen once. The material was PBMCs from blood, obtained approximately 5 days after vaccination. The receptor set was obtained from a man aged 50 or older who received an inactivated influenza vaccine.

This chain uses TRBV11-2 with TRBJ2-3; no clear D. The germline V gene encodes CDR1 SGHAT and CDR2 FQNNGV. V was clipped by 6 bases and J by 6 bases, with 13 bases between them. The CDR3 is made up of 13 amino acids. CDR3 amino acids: CASRSWGGDTQYF. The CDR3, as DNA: TGTGCCAGCAGATCCTGGGGTGGGGATACGCAGTATTTT.

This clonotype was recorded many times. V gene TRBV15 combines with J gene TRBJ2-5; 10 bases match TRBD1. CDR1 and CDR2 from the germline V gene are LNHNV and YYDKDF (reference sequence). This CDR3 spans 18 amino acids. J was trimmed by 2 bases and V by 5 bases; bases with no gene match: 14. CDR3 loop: CATSAGQGVFQFQETQYF. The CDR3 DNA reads TGTGCCACCAGCGCAGGACAGGGGGTTTTCCAGTTTCAAGAGACCCAGTACTTC. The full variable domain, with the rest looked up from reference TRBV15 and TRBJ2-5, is DAMVIQNPRYQVTQFGKPVTLSCSQTLNHNVMYWYQQKSSQAPKLLFHYYDKDFNNEADTPDNFQSRRPNTSFCFLDIRSPGLGDTAMYLCATSAGQGVFQFQETQYFGPGTRLLVL.

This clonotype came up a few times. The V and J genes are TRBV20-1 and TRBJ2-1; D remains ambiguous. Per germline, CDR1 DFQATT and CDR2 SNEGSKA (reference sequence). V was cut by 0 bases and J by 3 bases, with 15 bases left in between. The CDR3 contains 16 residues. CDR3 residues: CSAREFPAPFYNEQFF. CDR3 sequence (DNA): TGCAGTGCTAGAGAATTCCCGGCTCCCTTCTACAATGAGCAGTTCTTC.

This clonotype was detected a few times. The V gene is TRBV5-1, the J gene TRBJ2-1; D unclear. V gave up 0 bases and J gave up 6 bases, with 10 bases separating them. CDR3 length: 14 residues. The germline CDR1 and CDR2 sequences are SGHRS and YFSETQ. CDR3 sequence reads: CASSLGASGNEQFF. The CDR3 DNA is TGCGCCAGCAGCTTGGGCGCGTCGGGCAATGAGCAGTTCTTC.

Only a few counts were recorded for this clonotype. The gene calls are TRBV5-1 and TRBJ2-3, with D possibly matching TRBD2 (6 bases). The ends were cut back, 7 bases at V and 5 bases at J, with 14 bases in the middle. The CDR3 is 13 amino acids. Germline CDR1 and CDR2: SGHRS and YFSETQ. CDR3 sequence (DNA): TGCGCCAGCGGAGGGGAAAATGAAGATACGCAGTATTTT. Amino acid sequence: CASGGENEDTQYF.

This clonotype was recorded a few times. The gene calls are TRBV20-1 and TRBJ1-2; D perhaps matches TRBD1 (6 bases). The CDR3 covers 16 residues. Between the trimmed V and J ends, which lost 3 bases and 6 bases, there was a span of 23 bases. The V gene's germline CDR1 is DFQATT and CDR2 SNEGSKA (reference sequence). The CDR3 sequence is CSARSPTGLVWDGYTF. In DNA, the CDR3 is TGCAGTGCTAGGTCGCCGACAGGTCTGGTTTGGGATGGCTACACCTTC.

The CDR3 DNA reads TGTGCCAGCAGCTTAGTGGGCGTGTCAACCACAGATACGCAGTATTTT. Translation: CASSLVGVSTTDTQYF. V gene TRBV7-3 combines with J gene TRBJ2-3; D is undetermined. Germline V gives CDR1 SGHTA, CDR2 FQGTGA. The CDR3 has 16 residues. With 2 bases removed from V and 2 bases from J, the gap between germline ends came to 14 bases.

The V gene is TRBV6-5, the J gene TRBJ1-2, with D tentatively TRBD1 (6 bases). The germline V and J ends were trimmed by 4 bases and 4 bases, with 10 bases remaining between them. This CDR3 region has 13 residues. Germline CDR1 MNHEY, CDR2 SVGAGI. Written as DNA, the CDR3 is TGTGCCAGCAGTTTAGGGGGGATCTATGGCTACACCTTC. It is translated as CASSLGGIYGYTF.

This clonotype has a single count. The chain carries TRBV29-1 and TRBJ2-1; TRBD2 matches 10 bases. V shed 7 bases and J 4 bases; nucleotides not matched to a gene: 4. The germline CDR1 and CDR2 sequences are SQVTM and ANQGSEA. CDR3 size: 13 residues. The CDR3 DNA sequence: TGCAGCGGGGCGACTAGCGGGTACAATGAGCAGTTCTTC. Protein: CSGATSGYNEQFF.

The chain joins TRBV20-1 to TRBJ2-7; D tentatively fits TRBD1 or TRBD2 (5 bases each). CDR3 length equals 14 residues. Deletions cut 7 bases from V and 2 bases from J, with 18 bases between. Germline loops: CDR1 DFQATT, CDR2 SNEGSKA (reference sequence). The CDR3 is CSVGKVRAPYEQYF. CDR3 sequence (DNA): TGCAGTGTCGGGAAAGTCAGGGCTCCCTACGAGCAGTACTTC.

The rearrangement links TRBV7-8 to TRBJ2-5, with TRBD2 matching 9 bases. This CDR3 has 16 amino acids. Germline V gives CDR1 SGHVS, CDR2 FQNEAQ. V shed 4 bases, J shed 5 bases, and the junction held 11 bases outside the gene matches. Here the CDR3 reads CASSSVIAGAGETQYF. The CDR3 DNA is TGTGCCAGCAGCTCGGTTATAGCGGGGGCGGGGGAGACCCAGTACTTC.

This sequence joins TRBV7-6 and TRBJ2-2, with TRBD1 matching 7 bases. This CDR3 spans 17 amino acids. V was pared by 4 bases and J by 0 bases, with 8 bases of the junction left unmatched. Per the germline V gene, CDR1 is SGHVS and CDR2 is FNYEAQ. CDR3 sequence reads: CASSSHIQGANTGELFF. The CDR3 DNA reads TGTGCCAGCAGCTCACACATTCAGGGGGCGAACACCGGGGAGCTGTTTTTT.

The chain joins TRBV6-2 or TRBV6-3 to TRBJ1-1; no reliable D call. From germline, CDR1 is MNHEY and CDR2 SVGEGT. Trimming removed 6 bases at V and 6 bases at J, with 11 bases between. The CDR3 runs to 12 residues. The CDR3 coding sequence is TGTGCCAGCAGACTAAACCCATCTGAAGCTTTCTTT. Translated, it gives CASRLNPSEAFF.

The CDR3 sequence: CSAKRSPYSNQPQHF. The CDR3 nucleotides are TGCAGTGCTAAAAGGTCCCCTTATAGCAATCAGCCCCAGCATTTT. The chain links TRBV20-1 to TRBJ1-5, with no clear D. Trimming stripped 4 bases from V and 0 bases from J, with 13 bases between. From germline, CDR1 is DFQATT and CDR2 SNEGSKA (reference sequence). The CDR3 runs to 15 residues.

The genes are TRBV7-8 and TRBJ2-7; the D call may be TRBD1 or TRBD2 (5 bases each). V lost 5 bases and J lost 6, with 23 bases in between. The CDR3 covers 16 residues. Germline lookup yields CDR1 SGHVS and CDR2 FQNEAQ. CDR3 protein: CASSPDYRARGREQYF. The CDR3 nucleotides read TGTGCCAGCAGCCCCGATTATAGGGCCCGGGGACGCGAGCAGTACTTC.

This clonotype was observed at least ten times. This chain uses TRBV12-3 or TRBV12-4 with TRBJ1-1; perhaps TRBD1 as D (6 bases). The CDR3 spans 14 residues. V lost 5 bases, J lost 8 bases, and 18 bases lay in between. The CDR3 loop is CASSLPPGHKEAFF. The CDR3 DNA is TGTGCCAGCAGTCTCCCCCCGGGACACAAAGAAGCTTTCTTT.

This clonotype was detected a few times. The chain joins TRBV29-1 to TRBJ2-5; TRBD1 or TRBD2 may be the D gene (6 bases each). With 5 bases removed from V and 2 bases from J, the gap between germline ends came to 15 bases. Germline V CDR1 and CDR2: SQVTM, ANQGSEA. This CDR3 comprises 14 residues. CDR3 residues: CSVNRGRGQETQYF. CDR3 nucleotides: TGCAGCGTTAACCGGGGGCGGGGTCAAGAGACCCAGTACTTC.

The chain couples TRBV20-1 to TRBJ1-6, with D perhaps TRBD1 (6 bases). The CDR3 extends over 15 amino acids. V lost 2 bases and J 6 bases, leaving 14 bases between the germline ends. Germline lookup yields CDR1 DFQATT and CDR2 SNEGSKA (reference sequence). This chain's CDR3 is CSARQQGSGNSPLHF. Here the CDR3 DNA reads TGCAGTGCTAGACAACAGGGATCCGGTAATTCACCCCTCCACTTT.